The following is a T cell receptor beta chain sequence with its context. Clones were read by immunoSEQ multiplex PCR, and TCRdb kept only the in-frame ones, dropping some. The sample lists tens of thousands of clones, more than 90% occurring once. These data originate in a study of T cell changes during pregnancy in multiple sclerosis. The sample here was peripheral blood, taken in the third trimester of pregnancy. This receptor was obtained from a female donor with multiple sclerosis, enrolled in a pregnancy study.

CDR3 DNA sequence: TGTGCCAGCAGCTTGACAGGGAGACGGGACATTCAGTACTTC. Translating gives CASSLTGRRDIQYF. This sequence joins TRBV5-4 and TRBJ2-4, with TRBD1 as a possible D gene (6 bases). V was trimmed by 1 base and J by 8 bases, leaving 13 bases between them. Germline V gives CDR1 SGHNT, CDR2 YYREEE (reference sequence). The CDR3 extends over 14 amino acids. The full variable domain, completed using reference TRBV5-4 and TRBJ2-4, is ETGVTQSPTHLIKTRGQQVTLRCSSQSGHNTVSWYQQALGQGPQFIFQYYREEENGRGNFPPRFSGLQFPNYSSELNVNALELDDSALYLCASSLTGRRDIQYFGAGTRLSVL.